A selection of T cell receptor beta chains follows, all from one sample in a study of cytomegalovirus exposure and HLA in healthy donors. The method was immunoSEQ multiplex PCR; TCRdb's version includes in-frame clones alone and lacks a portion of them. Here the sample spans 100,000 to 150,000 clones, roughly four fifths being singletons. Sequencing was carried out using PBMCs. The source is a woman in her 50s in good health and CMV-seronegative. Each CDR3 is given with its conserved first and last residue. The D gene is left open where the match is weak. Size is stated for part of the rows, as once, few or many counts, or as a class when the clone is expanded.

NA	TRBV4-3	NA	TRBJ2-7	CASSQEIRRDEQYF	TGCGCCAGCAGCCAAGAGATCCGGAGGGACGAGCAGTACTTC
NA	TRBV30	NA	TRBJ1-2	CASRRVRANYGYTF	TGTGCCTCTCGCAGGGTCCGAGCTAACTATGGCTACACCTTC
NA	TRBV29-1	NA	TRBJ2-1	CSVAPSQGSEQFF	TGCAGCGTTGCCCCATCCCAGGGTAGTGAGCAGTTCTTC
NA	TRBV7-9	once	TRBJ1-5	CASSLGRQSNQPQHF	TGTGCCAGCAGCCTAGGACGACAAAGCAATCAGCCCCAGCATTTT
TRBD2	TRBV11-3	NA	TRBJ2-1	CASSLDLVTSEHEQFF	TGTGCCAGCAGCTTAGATCTTGTGACTAGCGAGCATGAGCAGTTCTTC
TRBD1	TRBV30	NA	TRBJ1-3	CAWSGIGQGSGNTIYF	TGTGCCTGGAGTGGTATTGGACAGGGCTCTGGAAACACCATATATTTT
NA	TRBV12-5	NA	TRBJ1-1	CASGEGKTVNTEAFF	TGTGCTAGTGGGGAGGGAAAAACGGTGAACACTGAAGCTTTCTTT
TRBD1	TRBV27	NA	TRBJ2-1	CASSWDRSYNEQFF	TGTGCCAGCAGTTGGGACAGAAGTTACAATGAGCAGTTCTTC
TRBD1	TRBV5-1	NA	TRBJ1-2	CASSPRRDREVQNYGYPF	TGCGCCAGCAGCCCTCGCCGGGACAGGGAGGTTCAGAACTATGGCTACCCCTTC
NA	TRBV2	NA	TRBJ2-1	CASSVNGAYNEQFF	TGTGCCAGCAGTGTGAACGGAGCCTACAATGAGCAGTTCTTC
NA	TRBV7-9	NA	TRBJ2-2	CASSLGTPNTGELFF	TGTGCCAGCAGCTTAGGGACTCCTAACACCGGGGAGCTGTTTTTT
TRBD1	TRBV28	NA	TRBJ1-5	CASSLTGLDQPQNF	TGTGCCAGCAGCCTGACAGGGCTAGATCAGCCCCAGAATTTT
TRBD1	TRBV13	NA	TRBJ1-1	CASSLRQGQEAFF	TGTGCCAGCAGCTTAAGACAGGGGCAGGAAGCTTTCTTT
NA	TRBV5-5	NA	TRBJ2-1	CASRNPGRGNEQFF	TGTGCCAGCAGAAACCCGGGCAGGGGTAATGAGCAGTTCTTC
TRBD2	TRBV7-6	NA	TRBJ2-3	CASSLLAGGTDTQYF	TGTGCCAGCAGCTTACTAGCGGGAGGTACAGATACGCAGTATTTT
NA	TRBV11-2	NA	TRBJ2-6	CASRAGQNSGANVLTF	TGTGCCAGCAGGGCGGGACAGAACTCTGGGGCCAACGTCCTGACTTTC
NA	TRBV11-2	NA	TRBJ1-2	CASSPTLHGGNGYTF	TGTGCCAGCAGCCCCACCTTACACGGGGGAAATGGCTACACCTTC
TRBD1	TRBV19	NA	TRBJ2-7	CASSPTGTGVYEQYF	TGTGCCAGTAGTCCCACCGGGACAGGGGTCTACGAGCAGTACTTC
NA	TRBV5-4	NA	TRBJ2-7	CASSLAGGQMPYEQYF	TGTGCCAGCAGCTTGGCCGGTGGACAGATGCCCTACGAGCAGTACTTC
NA	TRBV6-5	NA	TRBJ1-2	CASSRQIGPYGYTF	TGTGCCAGCAGTCGACAGATCGGGCCCTATGGCTACACCTTC
NA	TRBV5-5	NA	TRBJ1-2	CASSLLVGLSVYTF	TGTGCCAGCAGCTTGTTAGTGGGCCTCAGTGTCTACACCTTC
TRBD1	TRBV4-2	NA	TRBJ1-1	CASSRFRGQGGSVDTEAFF	TGTGCCAGCAGCCGGTTCCGGGGACAGGGAGGAAGTGTAGACACTGAAGCTTTCTTT
TRBD2	TRBV5-6	NA	TRBJ2-5	CASSPRGTSAEETQYF	TGTGCCAGCAGCCCTCGAGGGACTAGCGCAGAAGAGACCCAGTACTTC
TRBD2	TRBV7-8	few	TRBJ2-3	CASRRGTSTGNTQYF	TGTGCCAGCAGGCGGGGGACTTCGACGGGGAATACGCAGTATTTT
TRBD1	TRBV5-4	NA	TRBJ2-6	CASSLAGQGSGGANVLTF	TGTGCCAGCAGCTTGGCGGGACAGGGGAGTGGTGGGGCCAACGTCCTGACTTTC
NA	TRBV7-9	NA	TRBJ1-1	CASSLFLPRVNTEAFF	TGTGCCAGCAGCCTATTTTTACCCAGGGTTAACACTGAAGCTTTCTTT
TRBD1	TRBV7-3	NA	TRBJ2-1	CASSLRQGPYNEQFF	TGTGCCAGCAGCTTAAGACAGGGACCCTACAATGAGCAGTTCTTC
TRBD2	TRBV15	NA	TRBJ2-7	CATSSIGTSGSRSPYEQYF	TGTGCCACCAGCAGTATAGGGACTAGCGGGAGCCGCAGCCCCTACGAGCAGTACTTC
TRBD2	TRBV7-2	NA	TRBJ2-1	CANTLSGSYNEQFF	TGTGCCAACACCCTTAGCGGGTCCTACAATGAGCAGTTCTTC
TRBD2	TRBV19	NA	TRBJ2-7	CASRTTSGSSYEQYF	TGTGCCAGCAGGACGACTAGCGGCAGCTCCTACGAGCAGTACTTC
NA	TRBV7-9	few	TRBJ1-5	CASSLAEGNQPQHF	TGTGCCAGCAGCTTAGCGGAGGGAAATCAGCCCCAGCATTTT
TRBD1	TRBV6-1	NA	TRBJ1-1	CASSEQGARRGAFF	TGTGCCAGCAGTGAACAGGGGGCGCGGAGGGGAGCTTTCTTT
NA	TRBV19	NA	TRBJ2-3	CASSIVRTDTQYF	TGTGCCAGTAGTATTGTTCGGACAGATACGCAGTATTTT
TRBD2	TRBV9	NA	TRBJ2-2	CASSVDGVLAGAPGELFF	TGTGCCAGCAGCGTAGATGGAGTACTAGCGGGAGCTCCCGGGGAGCTGTTTTTT
NA	TRBV4-3	NA	TRBJ1-2	CASSQDRGVAGYPF	TGCGCCAGCAGCCAAGATCGGGGAGTGGCTGGCTACCCCTTC
NA	TRBV29-1	once	TRBJ1-1	CSVRVPGVMNTEAFF	TGCAGCGTTAGGGTTCCAGGGGTCATGAACACTGAAGCTTTCTTT
NA	TRBV6-1	few	TRBJ2-2	CASRYQGGNTGELFF	TGTGCCAGCAGGTACCAAGGGGGAAACACCGGGGAGCTGTTTTTT
NA	TRBV4-1	NA	TRBJ2-1	CASSQPPGRAPSSYNEQFF	TGCGCCAGCAGCCAACCCCCGGGCAGGGCCCCTAGCTCCTACAATGAGCAGTTCTTC
NA	TRBV30	NA	TRBJ1-1	CAWTNRVGMNTEAFF	TGTGCCTGGACGAATAGAGTGGGCATGAACACTGAAGCTTTCTTT
NA	TRBV27	NA	TRBJ2-3	CASSLSPAASTDTQYF	TGTGCCAGCAGTTTATCACCAGCGGCTAGCACAGATACGCAGTATTTT
NA	TRBV6-6	NA	TRBJ2-3	CASDRGISTDTQYF	TGTGCCAGCGATCGCGGGATAAGCACAGATACGCAGTATTTT
TRBD2	TRBV29-1	few	TRBJ2-3	CSVDWGLAGGATDTQYF	TGCAGCGTTGATTGGGGACTAGCGGGAGGAGCCACAGATACGCAGTATTTT
NA	TRBV27	NA	TRBJ1-4	CASSLNGATNEKLFF	TGTGCCAGCAGTTTAAACGGGGCAACTAATGAAAAACTGTTTTTT
TRBD1	TRBV18	NA	TRBJ2-2	CASSPGTGVTGELFF	TGTGCCAGCTCACCCGGGACAGGGGTGACCGGGGAGCTGTTTTTT
NA	TRBV2	NA	TRBJ1-2	CASKLGLLNYGYTF	TGTGCCAGCAAACTAGGGTTGCTTAACTATGGCTACACCTTC
NA	TRBV6-1	once	TRBJ1-5	CASSAPAGVAHNQPQHF	TGTGCCAGCAGTGCCCCCGCGGGGGTGGCCCACAATCAGCCCCAGCATTTT
NA	TRBV7-9	NA	TRBJ1-1	CASSPIGTPNTEAFF	TGTGCCAGCAGCCCAATCGGGACACCGAACACTGAAGCTTTCTTT
TRBD1	TRBV7-3	NA	TRBJ1-2	CASSLGSRSGDRGYGYTF	TGTGCCAGCAGCTTAGGTTCCCGATCAGGCGACAGGGGCTATGGCTACACCTTC
TRBD2	TRBV7-3	NA	TRBJ2-1	CASSSRLAGDNNEQFF	TGTGCCAGCAGCTCAAGACTAGCGGGAGATAACAATGAGCAGTTCTTC
NA	TRBV4-2	NA	TRBJ1-5	CASSQDPRGPQPQHF	TGTGCCAGCAGCCAAGATCCCAGGGGTCCTCAGCCCCAGCATTTT